The rows below give T cell receptor beta chains drawn from one sample of a study of T cells after posttransplantation cyclophosphamide. Sequencing used immunoSEQ multiplex PCR; TCRdb keeps in-frame clones, though not all of them. The table shows 19,000 or so clones, with roughly 98% occurring only once. The sequenced sample was naive CD8+ T cells sorted from PBMCs. The source of these receptors is a middle-aged man in good health, CMV-negative, and a related stem cell transplant donor. Each CDR3 is given with its conserved first and last residue. Fields, in order: V gene, clone size, J gene, D gene, CDR3 protein, CDR3 DNA. A D gene is named only where the DNA matches it firmly. Size is omitted from some rows. Given values are once, few, many or a class for expanded clones.

TRBV5-4,.,TRBJ2-7,.,CASSYNADPGEQYF,TGTGCCAGCAGCTACAATGCGGATCCTGGCGAGCAGTACTTC
TRBV28,.,TRBJ2-7,TRBD1,CASSPIGQGAYEQYF,TGTGCCAGCAGTCCAATAGGACAGGGGGCCTACGAGCAGTACTTC
TRBV21-1,.,TRBJ2-4,.,CASSKVGSGTKNIQYF,.
TRBV28,.,TRBJ2-7,TRBD1,CASSLGAGGYEQYF,TGTGCCAGCAGTTTAGGTGCAGGGGGCTACGAGCAGTACTTC
TRBV4-1,.,TRBJ2-7,TRBD2,CASSQGDYSYEQYF,TGCGCCAGCAGCCAAGGGGACTACTCCTACGAGCAGTACTTC
TRBV2,.,TRBJ2-1,TRBD2,CASSEARLAGGGDEQFF,TGTGCCAGCAGTGAAGCGCGCCTAGCGGGAGGTGGGGATGAGCAGTTCTTC
TRBV7-8,.,TRBJ2-4,TRBD2,CASSSLAGGRKNIQYF,TGTGCCAGCAGCAGCTTAGCGGGAGGGCGCAAAAACATTCAGTACTTC
TRBV6-6,once,TRBJ2-1,TRBD2,CASSAGLAGGNEQFF,TGTGCCAGCAGCGCGGGACTAGCGGGAGGCAATGAGCAGTTCTTC
TRBV29-1,.,TRBJ2-3,.,CSVLSIGGVTDTQYF,TGCAGCGTCCTTAGTATCGGAGGGGTCACAGATACGCAGTATTTT
TRBV5-1,.,TRBJ1-5,.,CASSLGTGGGQQPQHF,TGCGCCAGCAGCTTGGGTACGGGGGGAGGTCAGCAGCCCCAGCATTTT
TRBV11-2,.,TRBJ2-1,TRBD2,CASSPGGGRRNEQFF,TGTGCCAGCAGCCCGGGGGGCGGGAGGAGGAATGAGCAGTTCTTC
TRBV9,.,TRBJ2-3,.,CASSVDNSGDTQYF,TGTGCCAGCAGCGTCGACAATTCCGGAGATACGCAGTATTTT
TRBV25-1,.,TRBJ2-1,.,CASSEYFTGDSYNEQFF,TGTGCCAGCAGTGAATATTTTACCGGGGACTCCTACAATGAGCAGTTCTTC
TRBV6-5,.,TRBJ2-7,TRBD2,CASSPASGREKYF,TGTGCCAGCAGCCCAGCTAGCGGGAGGGAAAAGTACTTC
TRBV18,.,TRBJ2-7,TRBD2,CASSPPTSGSNEQYF,TGTGCCAGCTCACCACCCACTAGCGGGAGTAACGAGCAGTACTTC
TRBV2,.,TRBJ2-7,TRBD2,CASSEARGRKGYEQYF,TGTGCCAGCAGTGAAGCGCGGGGGAGGAAGGGGTACGAGCAGTACTTC
TRBV11-2,.,TRBJ2-7,.,CASSSSYEQYF,TGTGCCAGCAGCTCTTCCTACGAGCAGTACTTC
TRBV9,once,TRBJ2-7,TRBD2,CASSPGGGSGQYF,TGTGCCAGCAGCCCTGGGGGGGGAAGTGGGCAGTACTTC
TRBV5-8,.,TRBJ2-1,.,CASSWPQGSGRSGQQFF,TGTGCCAGCAGCTGGCCCCAAGGAAGCGGCAGAAGCGGCCAGCAGTTCTTC
TRBV6-1,.,TRBJ1-1,.,CASTPDSMNTEAFF,TGTGCCAGCACCCCCGACAGTATGAACACTGAAGCTTTCTTT
TRBV28,.,TRBJ1-1,.,CASRYSGQWNTEAFF,TGTGCCAGCAGATACTCTGGACAGTGGAACACTGAAGCTTTCTTT
TRBV25-1,.,TRBJ2-5,TRBD1,CASSARSGQGGGETQYF,TGTGCCAGCAGTGCCCGTTCGGGACAGGGAGGCGGTGAGACCCAGTACTTC
TRBV27,.,TRBJ2-7,TRBD2,CASSFLLAGGLYEQYF,TGTGCCAGCAGTTTCCTACTAGCGGGAGGGTTATACGAGCAGTACTTC
TRBV5-1,.,TRBJ2-7,.,CASSLRTGEVSYEQYF,TGCGCCAGCAGCTTGCGAACAGGGGAGGTATCCTACGAGCAGTACTTC
TRBV9,.,TRBJ2-2,.,CASSVALAGGELFF,TGTGCCAGCAGCGTAGCTCTCGCGGGCGGGGAGCTGTTTTTT
TRBV6-5,.,TRBJ1-4,.,CASSYDSEKLFF,TGTGCCAGCAGTTACGACAGTGAAAAACTGTTTTTT
TRBV28,.,TRBJ2-7,TRBD2,CASSKSGRLNEQYF,TGTGCCAGCAGTAAGAGCGGGAGACTTAACGAGCAGTACTTC
TRBV6-1,.,TRBJ1-5,TRBD1,CASTQGEPQHF,TGTGCCAGCACACAGGGGGAGCCCCAGCATTTT
TRBV7-9,.,TRBJ1-4,.,CASSPPGGLNEKLFF,TGTGCCAGCAGCCCCCCGGGGGGCCTTAATGAAAAACTGTTTTTT
TRBV7-3,.,TRBJ2-6,TRBD1,CASSFKGGRANVLTF,TGTGCCAGCAGCTTCAAAGGGGGCCGGGCCAACGTCCTGACTTTC
TRBV14,once,TRBJ2-1,.,CASSGLSLSYNEQFF,TGTGCCAGCAGCGGACTGTCCCTCTCCTACAATGAGCAGTTCTTC
TRBV15,.,TRBJ2-2,.,CATAMYAGPNTGELFF,TGTGCCACAGCTATGTATGCGGGACCGAACACCGGGGAGCTGTTTTTT
TRBV20-1,.,TRBJ2-7,.,CSALRGAEQYF,TGCAGTGCTCTTCGCGGGGCCGAGCAGTACTTC
TRBV4-1,once,TRBJ2-7,TRBD1,CASSHATRDSLTREQYF,TGCGCCAGCAGCCATGCCACGAGGGACAGTCTTACGAGGGAGCAGTACTTC
TRBV4-1,.,TRBJ2-1,.,CASSQDRGYYNEQFF,TGCGCCAGCAGCCAAGATCGCGGTTACTACAATGAGCAGTTCTTC
TRBV4-1,.,TRBJ2-1,TRBD1,CASSHQGDEQFF,TGCGCCAGCAGCCATCAGGGGGATGAGCAGTTCTTC
TRBV30,.,TRBJ2-1,TRBD1,CAWSQGVYEQFF,TGTGCCTGGAGTCAGGGGGTGTATGAACAGTTCTTC
TRBV12-5,.,TRBJ2-7,TRBD1,CASGPRTGGYSYEQYF,TGTGCTAGTGGTCCCAGGACAGGGGGTTACTCCTACGAGCAGTACTTC
TRBV7-9,.,TRBJ2-1,TRBD1,CASSHRTGGYNEQFF,TGTGCCAGCAGCCATCGGACAGGCGGGTACAATGAGCAGTTCTTC
TRBV27,.,TRBJ2-5,TRBD2,CASGPFGGYQETQYF,TGTGCCAGCGGCCCCTTCGGGGGGTACCAAGAGACCCAGTACTTC